This T cell receptor beta chain emerged from a study of blood T cells in healthy people across ages. Study summary: Template switching retrieved approximately one barcoded beta molecule for each two T cells.

V was pared by 6 bases and J by 2 bases, with 14 bases between. Per the germline V gene, CDR1 is MNHNS and CDR2 is SASEGT. This CDR3 region has 14 residues. This clonotype was seen more than once but under ten times. A second PCR of roughly 7 to 11 cycles used a sample-barcoded 5' primer and a J-beta primer mix. TCRdb called the 5' RACE reads again in MiXCR, with one record for every CDR3 protein. The repertoire holds some 1.5 million distinct CDR3 sequences, with 28% as singletons. V is TRBV6-1 and J is TRBJ2-7; D might be TRBD1 (6 bases). The sample consisted of blood. The TCR sequence derives from a woman aged 25 to 39 in good health. This chain's CDR3 is CASSVQGDPYEQYF. In DNA form, the CDR3 reads TGTGCCAGCAGCGTACAGGGAGATCCCTACGAGCAGTACTTC.